The following is a T cell receptor (beta chain) sequence with its context. Antigen unknown. Germline assignment: CDR1 MGHRA and CDR2 YSYEKL. The ends were cut back, 1 base at V and 1 base at J, with 8 bases in the middle. This CDR3 comprises 15 residues. Via CD45RO/CCR7/CD25/CD127/CD95/CD27, cells of the CD4+ naive, central memory, regulatory and stem cell-like memory subsets were sorted. The investigators reverse transcribed all of the isolated RNA, so they sequenced expressed TCRB transcripts. Produced via immunoSEQ multiplex PCR; TCRdb's table is partial and in-frame only. The table includes 430,000 or so clones, approximately 10% detected once. This entry comes from a study of beta chain features in type 1 diabetes. General study points: Within each of all four CD4+ subsets, Type 1 diabetes patients had TCRB CDR3s that were moderately but significantly shorter. Any HLA effect on TCRB rearrangement was left unresolved by small sub-analyses.

The receptor comes from a woman between 18 and 29 years old in good health. The sample was naive CD4+ T cells from blood. This chain links TRBV4-1 with TRBJ1-5; no clear D gene. The CDR3 DNA is TGCGCCAGCAGCCAAGGCTCCCCCAGCAATCAGCCCCAGCATTTT. Its protein product is CASSQGSPSNQPQHF.